The TCR beta chain under discussion was sequenced for a study of blood T cell repertoires in COVID-19. The overall study: Sites in the United States, Italy and Spain provided acute and convalescent COVID-19 samples.

TCRdb's copy holds only in-frame clones and misses some; the assay was immunoSEQ multiplex PCR. Of 130,000 or so clones listed, 84% are singletons. The germline V gene encodes CDR1 MNHEY and CDR2 SMNVEV (reference sequence). The CDR3 is 12 amino acids. The V and J ends lost 6 bases and 3 bases respectively, with 6 bases between them. Input material: peripheral blood. The gene calls are TRBV27 and TRBJ1-5; a possible D gene is TRBD1 (5 bases). This TCR derives from a woman aged 55-75 years with acute or convalescent COVID-19. The CDR3 region has the DNA TGTGCCAGCAGCAGGGTCAATCAGCCCCAGCATTTT. This codes for CASSRVNQPQHF.